The sequence of this T cell receptor (beta chain) was determined in a study of Graves' ophthalmopathy and Graves' hyperthyroidism. For repertoire sequencing, the TCR beta CDR3 regions were amplified from RNA transcripts. Amplification began with first-round RT-PCR using HTBI primers, then second-round multiplex PCR was performed. One entry per CDR3 protein, called by TCRdb with MiXCR from the multiplex PCR reads. The table includes under 350,000 distinct CDR3 sequences, roughly 15% detected once. Study-wide results and limits: Among thyroid clonotypes expanded above 0.001 frequency, most also appeared in blood.

Germline V gene sequence: CDR1 SGHRS, CDR2 YFSETQ. CDR3 size: 15 residues. The ends lost 4 bases at V and 3 bases at J; junction bases unmatched: 7. Presentation of ophthalmopathy in the donors involved moderate-to-severe activity, CAS ≥3, NOSPECS ≥4 and a duration under 3 months. This clonotype was recorded many times. As yet, its antigen is unknown. V gene TRBV5-1 combines with J gene TRBJ2-7; TRBD1 matches at 10 bases. The material sequenced was peripheral blood. The TCR was taken from an adult man with Graves' ophthalmopathy. For the CDR3, the DNA is TGCGCCAGCAGCGGGGCGGGGACAGGGGTCTACGAGCAGTACTTC. As protein: CASSGAGTGVYEQYF.